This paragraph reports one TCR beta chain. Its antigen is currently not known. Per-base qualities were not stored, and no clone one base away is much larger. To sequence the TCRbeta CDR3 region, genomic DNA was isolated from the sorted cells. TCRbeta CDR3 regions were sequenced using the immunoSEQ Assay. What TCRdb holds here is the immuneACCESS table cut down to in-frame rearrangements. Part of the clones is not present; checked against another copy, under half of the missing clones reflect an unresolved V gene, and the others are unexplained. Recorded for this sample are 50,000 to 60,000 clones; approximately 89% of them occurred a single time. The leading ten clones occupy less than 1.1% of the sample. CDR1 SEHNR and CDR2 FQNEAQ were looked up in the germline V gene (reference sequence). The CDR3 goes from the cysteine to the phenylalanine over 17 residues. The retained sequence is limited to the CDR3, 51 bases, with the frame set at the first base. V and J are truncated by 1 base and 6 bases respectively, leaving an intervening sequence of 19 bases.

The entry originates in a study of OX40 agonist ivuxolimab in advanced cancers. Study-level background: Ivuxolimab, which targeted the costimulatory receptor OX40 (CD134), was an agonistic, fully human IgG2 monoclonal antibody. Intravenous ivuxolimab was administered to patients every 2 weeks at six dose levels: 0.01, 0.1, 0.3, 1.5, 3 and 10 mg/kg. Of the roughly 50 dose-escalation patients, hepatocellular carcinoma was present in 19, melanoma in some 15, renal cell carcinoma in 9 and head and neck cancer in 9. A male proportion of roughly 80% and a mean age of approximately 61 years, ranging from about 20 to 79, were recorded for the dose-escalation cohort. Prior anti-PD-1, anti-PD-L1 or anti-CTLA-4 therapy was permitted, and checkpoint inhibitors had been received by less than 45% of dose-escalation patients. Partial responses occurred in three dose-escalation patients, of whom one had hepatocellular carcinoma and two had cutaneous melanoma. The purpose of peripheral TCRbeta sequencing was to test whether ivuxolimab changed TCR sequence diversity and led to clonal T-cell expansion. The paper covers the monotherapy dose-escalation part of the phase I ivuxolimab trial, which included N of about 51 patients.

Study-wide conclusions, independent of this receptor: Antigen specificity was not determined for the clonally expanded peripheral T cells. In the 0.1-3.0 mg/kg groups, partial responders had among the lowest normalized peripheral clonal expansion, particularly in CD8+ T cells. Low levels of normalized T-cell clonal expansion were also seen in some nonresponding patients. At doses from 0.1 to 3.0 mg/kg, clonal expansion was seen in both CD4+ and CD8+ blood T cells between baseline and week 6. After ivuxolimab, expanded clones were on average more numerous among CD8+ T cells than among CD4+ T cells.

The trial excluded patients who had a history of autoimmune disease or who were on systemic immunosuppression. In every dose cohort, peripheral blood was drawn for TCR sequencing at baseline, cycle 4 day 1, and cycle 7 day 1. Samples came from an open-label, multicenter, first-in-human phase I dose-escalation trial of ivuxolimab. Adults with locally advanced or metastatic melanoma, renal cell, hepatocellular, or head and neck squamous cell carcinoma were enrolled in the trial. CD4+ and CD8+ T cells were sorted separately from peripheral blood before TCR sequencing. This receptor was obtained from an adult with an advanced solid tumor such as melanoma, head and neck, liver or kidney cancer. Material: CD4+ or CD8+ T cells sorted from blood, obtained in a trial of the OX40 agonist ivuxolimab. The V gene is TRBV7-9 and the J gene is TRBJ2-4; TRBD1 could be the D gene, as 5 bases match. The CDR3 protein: CASSLVWGSSVVNIQYF. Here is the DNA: TGTGCCAGCAGCTTAGTCTGGGGCAGTTCGGTGGTAAACATTCAGTACTTC.